One and the same sample provided the 30 T cell receptor beta chains below, sequenced in a study of graft-versus-host responses after intestinal transplantation. Clones were sequenced by immunoSEQ multiplex PCR, and TCRdb holds only the in-frame ones, with some missing. Found here are about 70,000 clones, about 90% of them singletons; the top ten hold approximately 1.4%. Antigens of these TCRs are unknown. The material was unstimulated CD8+ T cells sorted from spleen or lymph node cells, obtained before intestinal transplant. The receptors come from a human donor who received an intestinal transplant.

This clone has a single count. V and J are TRBV6-5 and TRBJ2-1; D is ambiguous. CDR1 MNHEY and CDR2 SVGAGI come from the germline V gene. The CDR3 extends over 13 amino acids. Trimming removed 3 bases at V and 5 bases at J, with 8 bases between. The CDR3 here is CASSYGQNNEQFF. The CDR3 nucleotides are TGTGCCAGCAGTTATGGGCAGAACAATGAGCAGTTCTTC.

Only one count was recorded for this clone. The rearrangement links TRBV27 to TRBJ1-1; possible D gene TRBD1, 5 bases. The CDR3 length is 13 residues. Germline CDR1 is MNHEY and CDR2 is SMNVEV (reference sequence). The V end lost 5 bases, the J end lost 7 bases, and 14 bases lay between the germline ends. Here the CDR3 reads CASSPGGDVEAFF. The CDR3 DNA sequence: TGTGCCAGCAGTCCCGGGGGAGACGTTGAAGCTTTCTTT.

This clone was seen more than once but under ten times. This chain links TRBV7-6 with TRBJ2-7; D is possibly TRBD1 (5 bases). The germline V and J ends were trimmed by 4 bases and 5 bases, with 9 bases remaining between them. The length of the CDR3 is 12 residues. Germline V lookup: CDR1 SGHVS, CDR2 FNYEAQ. The CDR3 DNA sequence: TGTGCCAGCAGCTCCCCAGGGAACGAGCAGTACTTC. Translated, it gives CASSSPGNEQYF.

The rearrangement joins TRBV19 to TRBJ1-3; D ambiguous. The CDR3 extends over 12 amino acids. Trimming took off 7 bases at V and 4 bases at J, with 8 bases between the two ends. CDR1 LNHDA and CDR2 SQIVND come from the germline V gene (reference sequence). The CDR3 DNA reads TGTGCCAGTACCCGAGGCGGAAACACCATATATTTT. Translation gives CASTRGGNTIYF.

This clone was seen only once. The chain uses TRBV7-9 and TRBJ2-3, with D perhaps matching TRBD1 (5 bases). This CDR3 contains 12 residues. V was cut by 10 bases and J by 3 bases, with 11 bases left in between. Germline-derived CDR1 and CDR2 are SEHNR and FQNEAQ (reference sequence). The chain's CDR3 is CAITTDTDTQYF. CDR3 nucleotide sequence: TGTGCCATCACGACAGATACAGATACGCAGTATTTT.

The chain recombines TRBV4-2 with TRBJ2-5; a possible D gene is TRBD2 (6 bases). CDR1 is LGHNA and CDR2 is YNFKEQ in the germline V gene. Trimming took off 4 bases at V and 1 base at J, with 13 bases between the two ends. The CDR3 runs to 15 residues. The CDR3 here is CASSPDLALQETQYF. In DNA form, the CDR3 reads TGTGCCAGCAGCCCCGACCTAGCGCTCCAAGAGACCCAGTACTTC.

This chain links TRBV5-6 with TRBJ2-3; the D is unclear. The V end lost 4 bases, the J end lost 3 bases, and 6 bases lay between the germline ends. Germline CDR1 and CDR2: SGHDT and YYEEEE. The CDR3 runs to 12 residues. CDR3 coding DNA: TGTGCCAGCAGCACCCTAACAGATACGCAGTATTTT. Encoded protein: CASSTLTDTQYF.

The chain has TRBV29-1 and TRBJ2-7; D gene ambiguous. This CDR3 contains 15 residues. V was shortened by 2 bases and J by 7 bases, with 21 bases between the two germline ends. The germline V gene has CDR1 SQVTM and CDR2 ANQGSEA. CDR3 DNA: TGCAGCGTTGAATCTTTGGGTACAGCCCTGCCGGAGCAGTACTTC. This encodes CSVESLGTALPEQYF.

This CDR3 reads CASSDEDRLPYEQYF. As DNA, the CDR3 is TGTGCCAGCAGTGACGAGGACAGATTGCCCTACGAGCAGTACTTC. This chain joins TRBV25-1 and TRBJ2-7; a weak D match, TRBD1 (6 bases). Trimming shortened V by 3 bases and J by 2 bases, and 14 bases separated the two germline ends. CDR3 length equals 15 residues. Germline V lookup: CDR1 MGHDK, CDR2 SYGVNS.

This chain joins TRBV9 and TRBJ2-1; D is perhaps TRBD2 (5 bases). From germline, CDR1 is SGDLS and CDR2 YYNGEE. The length of the CDR3 is 12 residues. Deletions cut 4 bases from V and 8 bases from J, with 10 bases between. The CDR3 protein is CASSPPRDEQFF. In DNA, the CDR3 is TGTGCCAGCAGCCCGCCGCGGGATGAGCAGTTCTTC. The whole variable domain, filled in from reference TRBV9 and TRBJ2-1, reads DSGVTQTPKHLITATGQRVTLRCSPRSGDLSVYWYQQSLDQGLQFLIQYYNGEERAKGNILERFSAQQFPDLHSELNLSSLELGDSALYFCASSPPRDEQFFGPGTRLTVL.

This clone was recorded a few times. V and J are TRBV7-9 and TRBJ2-7; D uncertain. Germline lookup yields CDR1 SEHNR and CDR2 FQNEAQ (reference sequence). This CDR3 spans 12 amino acids. The ends were cut back, 6 bases at V and 3 bases at J, with 9 bases in the middle. The CDR3 reads CASSLSVYEQYF. For the CDR3, the DNA is TGTGCCAGCAGTCTCTCTGTCTACGAGCAGTACTTC.

The V and J genes are TRBV27 and TRBJ1-2; possibly TRBD1 for D (6 bases). Germline V lookup: CDR1 MNHEY, CDR2 SMNVEV (reference sequence). V was clipped by 4 bases and J by 4 bases, with 13 bases between them. This CDR3 contains 14 residues. CDR3 DNA: TGTGCCAGCAGTTCCCTGGGACAAACCTATGGCTACACCTTC. Amino acids: CASSSLGQTYGYTF.

V usage is TRBV5-6 and J usage is TRBJ2-5; no reliable D call. The ends were cut back, 4 bases at V and 5 bases at J, with 15 bases in the middle. The CDR3 runs 14 residues. Germline V lookup: CDR1 SGHDT, CDR2 YYEEEE. The CDR3 nucleotides read TGTGCCAGCAGCCCTCCCGCATACGGGGAGACCCAGTACTTC. Amino acid sequence: CASSPPAYGETQYF.

J is TRBJ2-6 and V is TRBV15; 7 bases agree with TRBD1. V lost 3 bases, J lost 4 bases, and 3 bases stayed unmatched. Germline V gene lookup returns CDR1 LNHNV and CDR2 YYDKDF (reference sequence). CDR3 length: 15 amino acids. DNA of the CDR3: TGTGCCACCAGCAGCGACAGGGCCGGGGCCAACGTCCTGACTTTC. This gives the protein CATSSDRAGANVLTF.

CDR3 bases: TGTGCCAGCAGCGTAGTGGGGGGGAACAATGAGCAGTTCTTC. The encoded protein is CASSVVGGNNEQFF. The chain employs TRBV9 and TRBJ2-1; 7 bases are a match to TRBD2. Unmatched junction bases numbered 2, after V lost 0 bases and J lost 5 bases. CDR3 length equals 14 residues. The germline V gene encodes CDR1 SGDLS and CDR2 YYNGEE.

This chain connects TRBV4-1 to TRBJ2-7; the match to TRBD1 covers 9 bases. V was pared by 4 bases and J by 6 bases, with 1 base of the junction left unmatched. The germline CDR1 and CDR2 sequences are MGHRA and YSYEKL. CDR3 size: 12 residues. CDR3 loop: CASSRTGVEQYF. Written as DNA, the CDR3 is TGCGCCAGCAGCCGGACAGGGGTCGAGCAGTACTTC.

The gene calls are TRBV6-1 and TRBJ1-1; 12 bases match TRBD1. The CDR3 loop spans 15 amino acids. Germline CDR1 and CDR2: MNHNS and SASEGT. Germline trimming cut 4 bases from V and 8 bases from J; bases unmatched to any gene: 8. CDR3 protein: CASSVWSGQGAEAFF. For the CDR3, the DNA is TGTGCCAGCAGTGTTTGGTCGGGACAGGGGGCCGAAGCTTTCTTT.

This clone appeared once. The chain is built from TRBV27 and TRBJ1-2; 7 bases are a match to TRBD1. CDR3 length: 14 residues. Trimming cost V 0 bases and J 2 bases; bases outside gene matches: 0. From germline, CDR1 is MNHEY and CDR2 SMNVEV (reference sequence). CDR3 amino acids: CASSLSTGNYGYTF. CDR3 bases: TGTGCCAGCAGTTTATCGACAGGGAACTATGGCTACACCTTC.

The V and J genes are TRBV5-8 and TRBJ1-6; 9 bases agree with TRBD1. CDR3 length: 17 residues. J was trimmed by 4 bases and V by 4 bases; bases with no gene match: 9. CDR1 and CDR2 (germline): SGHTS, YDEGEE. This chain's CDR3 is CASSGETGTGYNSPLHF. The CDR3 nucleotides are TGTGCCAGCAGCGGGGAAACAGGGACAGGGTATAATTCACCCCTCCACTTT.

The V call is TRBV5-8, the J call TRBJ1-2; no clear D gene. CDR3 length: 10 amino acids. Germline loops: CDR1 SGHTS, CDR2 YDEGEE. With 2 bases removed from V and 7 bases from J, the gap between germline ends came to 3 bases. CDR3 in amino acids: CASSFRGYTF. CDR3 nucleotide sequence: TGTGCCAGCAGCTTTCGTGGCTACACCTTC.

The CDR3 region has the DNA TGTGCCAGCAGCGTCGGGGGGTTCAATCAGCCCCAGCATTTT. It encodes CASSVGGFNQPQHF. V gene TRBV9 combines with J gene TRBJ1-5; tentative D call: TRBD1 (5 bases). The V gene's germline CDR1 is SGDLS and CDR2 YYNGEE. This CDR3 contains 14 residues. Trimming removed 2 bases from V and 3 bases from J, with 9 bases in between.

The chain joins TRBV15 to TRBJ1-3; 7 bases agree with TRBD1. Germline CDR1 is LNHNV and CDR2 is YYDKDF (reference sequence). The CDR3 length is 18 residues. Trimming cost V 3 bases and J 4 bases; bases outside gene matches: 15. CDR3 amino acids: CATSSPRADRVGGNTIYF. The DNA for the CDR3 is TGTGCCACCAGCAGCCCCCGGGCCGACAGGGTAGGAGGAAACACCATATATTTT. Full variable domain (remainder filled in from reference TRBV15 and TRBJ1-3): DAMVIQNPRYQVTQFGKPVTLSCSQTLNHNVMYWYQQKSSQAPKLLFHYYDKDFNNEADTPDNFQSRRPNTSFCFLDIRSPGLGDTAMYLCATSSPRADRVGGNTIYFGEGSWLTVV.

This clone appeared once. This chain links TRBV11-2 with TRBJ1-1; 7 positions agree with TRBD1. The junction had 5 bases not matched to a gene; V was cut back by 5 bases and J by 8 bases. The CDR3 extends over 12 amino acids. CDR1 SGHAT and CDR2 FQNNGV come from the germline V gene. The CDR3 coding sequence is TGTGCCAGCAGCCCACAGGGGCTCGAAGCTTTCTTT. This codes for CASSPQGLEAFF.

V and J are TRBV2 and TRBJ2-7, with TRBD1 matching over 9 bases. CDR1 is SNHLY and CDR2 is FYNNEI in the germline V gene. This CDR3 region has 16 residues. Trimming removed 3 bases from V and 3 bases from J; junction bases left unmatched: 9. The CDR3 DNA follows: TGTGCCAGCAGTGACCTCCGACAGGGGGTGGGCTACGAGCAGTACTTC. Its translation is CASSDLRQGVGYEQYF.

This chain uses TRBV27 with TRBJ1-1; weak D call: TRBD1 (6 bases). Trimming stripped 5 bases from V and 4 bases from J, with 11 bases between. Looked up from germline, CDR1 is MNHEY and CDR2 is SMNVEV (reference sequence). The CDR3 is 13 amino acids. The CDR3 nucleotides are TGTGCCAGCAGTCTCCAGGGGCCCACTGAAGCTTTCTTT. This sequence encodes CASSLQGPTEAFF.

The chain links TRBV18 to TRBJ1-1, with D possibly being TRBD1 (5 bases). CDR3 length: 13 amino acids. Trimming took off 3 bases at V and 5 bases at J, with 10 bases between the two ends. Germline-derived CDR1 and CDR2 are KGHSH and LQKENI. The CDR3 reads CASSPAGNTEAFF. DNA for the CDR3: TGTGCCAGCTCACCTGCAGGGAATACTGAAGCTTTCTTT.

This sequence joins TRBV7-8 and TRBJ2-7; 10 bases align to TRBD1. J gave up 3 bases and V 2 bases, and 1 base lay outside the gene matches. The CDR3 has 14 amino acids. The germline gives CDR1 SGHVS, CDR2 FQNEAQ. This chain's CDR3 is CASSLRDRGYEQYF. In DNA, the CDR3 is TGTGCCAGCAGCTTAAGGGACAGGGGCTACGAGCAGTACTTC.

The V gene is TRBV4-1, the J gene TRBJ2-5, with 10 bases matching TRBD2. The CDR3 spans 16 residues. Germline V CDR1 and CDR2: MGHRA, YSYEKL. The V and J ends lost 0 bases and 2 bases, in that order; junction bases with no gene match: 3. This chain's CDR3 is CASSQDPAGGQETQYF. DNA of the CDR3: TGCGCCAGCAGCCAAGATCCAGCGGGGGGGCAAGAGACCCAGTACTTC.

The chain has TRBV9 and TRBJ1-4; D remains unclear. V dropped 3 bases and J dropped 5 bases, with 14 bases sitting between them. The CDR3 covers 15 residues. Germline values: CDR1 SGDLS, CDR2 YYNGEE. For the CDR3, the DNA is TGTGCCAGCAGCGGAGCCACGACGGGGAATGAAAAACTGTTTTTT. Translation gives CASSGATTGNEKLFF.

In this sample, this clone turned up once. V and J are TRBV6-1 and TRBJ2-5; 10 nucleotides line up with TRBD2. Unmatched junction bases numbered 7, after V lost 7 bases and J lost 2 bases. CDR3 length equals 15 residues. CDR1 is MNHNS, CDR2 SASEGT, per germline. The CDR3 protein is CASKGASGGQETQYF. The CDR3 DNA follows: TGTGCCAGCAAAGGGGCTAGCGGGGGACAAGAGACCCAGTACTTC.